The T cell receptor (beta chain) under discussion was sequenced for a study of control samples from healthy donors and cancer patients. Assay: immunoSEQ multiplex PCR; the TCRdb copy retains only in-frame clones and omits some. This sample has some 120,000 clones, with approximately 90% found just once. This clone was seen more than once but under ten times. Germline lookup yields CDR1 SGHRS and CDR2 YFSETQ. The CDR3 is 13 amino acids. Trimming took 4 bases from V and 3 from J; bases not matched to a gene: 3. This chain links TRBV5-1 with TRBJ2-7, with TRBD1 matching 8 bases. Sequencing was carried out using blood. The clonotype comes from a man younger than 35 in good health. As DNA, the CDR3 is TGCGCCAGCAGCCGGGACAGGTACTACGAGCAGTACTTC. Protein product: CASSRDRYYEQYF. The complete variable domain, with remaining parts taken from reference TRBV5-1 and TRBJ2-7, reads KAGVTQTPRYLIKTRGQQVTLSCSPISGHRSVSWYQQTPGQGLQFLFEYFSETQRNKGNFPGRFSGRQFSNSRSEMNVSTLELGDSALYLCASSRDRYYEQYFGPGTRLTVT.